Each of the 15 T cell receptor beta chains below was sequenced from the same sample in a study of metastatic and nonmetastatic thyroid tumors. No treatment had been given to any patient before thyroid surgery. TCRdb re-called clones via MiXCR from the PCR reads. The top ten clones hold around 10% of a sample with roughly 93,000 clones, approximately 11% of them seen once. Sequenced: blood. Receptor source: a female donor with papillary thyroid cancer or a benign thyroid nodule (not recorded which). Some clones in this sample may be carry-over from other donors' samples.

The genes are TRBV11-2 and TRBJ2-7, with D unresolved. Between the trimmed V and J ends, which lost 2 bases and 2 bases, there was a span of 4 bases. CDR3 length: 12 residues. CDR1 is SGHAT and CDR2 is FQNNGV in the germline V gene. The CDR3 DNA reads TGTGCCAGCAGCTTAACCACCTACGAGCAGTACTTC. It is translated as CASSLTTYEQYF.

This clone showed up many times. The rearrangement joins TRBV24-1 to TRBJ2-3, with D hard to call. Trimming removed 0 bases from V and 6 bases from J, with 9 bases in between. The germline CDR1 and CDR2 sequences are KGHDR and SFDVKD. The CDR3 length is 14 residues. CDR3 sequence: CATSDLSDADTQYF. CDR3 nucleotides: TGTGCCACCAGTGATTTGTCGGACGCGGATACGCAGTATTTT.

This clone was observed a handful of times. This clone may be a read error of a much larger clone one base away. The identical CDR3 is also encoded by other nucleotide sequences in the sample. The rearrangement links TRBV20-1 to TRBJ2-1; 10 bases match TRBD2. The CDR3 contains 16 residues. CDR1 DFQATT and CDR2 SNEGSKA come from the germline V gene (reference sequence). V lost 0 bases to trimming and J lost 13 bases; unmatched junction nucleotides: 15. CDR3 protein: CSARDLLAGLLRQQFF. The CDR3 DNA follows: TGCAGTGCTAGAGATCTACTAGCGGGACTCCTCCGCCAACAGTTCTTC.

V and J are TRBV27 and TRBJ2-7; no clear D gene. Trimming took off 6 bases at V and 2 bases at J, with 8 bases between the two ends. The CDR3 is 12 residues long. CDR1 and CDR2 (germline): MNHEY, SMNVEV (reference sequence). CDR3 coding DNA: TGTGCCAGCAGACCTCATCCCTACGAGCAGTACTTC. Protein product: CASRPHPYEQYF.

This clone was seen repeatedly, ten times or more. V usage is TRBV2 and J usage is TRBJ1-4; possibly TRBD1 for D (6 bases). The length of the CDR3 is 16 residues. CDR1 SNHLY and CDR2 FYNNEI come from the germline V gene. The V end lost 3 bases, the J end lost 8 bases, and 19 bases lay between the germline ends. The CDR3 sequence: CASSDLLTGAAEKLFF. CDR3 DNA sequence: TGTGCCAGCAGTGATTTGTTGACGGGGGCCGCGGAAAAACTGTTTTTT. Complete variable domain (other parts from reference TRBV2 and TRBJ1-4): EPEVTQTPSHQVTQMGQEVILRCVPISNHLYFYWYRQILGQKVEFLVSFYNNEISEKSEIFDDQFSVERPDGSNFTLKIRSTKLEDSAMYFCASSDLLTGAAEKLFFGSGTQLSVL.

This clone occurred many times. This chain connects TRBV11-1 to TRBJ2-2, with 7 bases fitting TRBD1. J lost 3 bases, V lost 5 bases, and 3 bases had no gene match. The CDR3 is 14 amino acids. Germline V gene lookup returns CDR1 SGHAT and CDR2 FQDESV (reference sequence). In nucleotides, the CDR3 is TGTGCCAGCAGCAGAACAGGGGACACCGGGGAGCTGTTTTTT. As protein: CASSRTGDTGELFF. Using reference TRBV11-1 and TRBJ2-2 for the parts outside the CDR3, the full variable domain is EAEVAQSPRYKITEKSQAVAFWCDPISGHATLYWYRQILGQGPELLVQFQDESVVDDSQLPKDRFSAERLKGVDSTLKIQPAELGDSAMYLCASSRTGDTGELFFGEGSRLTVL.

Of note for this clone: With a much larger clone just one base away, this may be a read error. Additional DNA sequences in this sample encode the identical CDR3. This chain joins TRBV19 and TRBJ2-2; TRBD2 agrees at 11 bases. This CDR3 has 16 residues. Per germline, CDR1 LNHDA and CDR2 SQIVND (reference sequence). J gave up 8 bases and V 6 bases, and 11 bases lay outside the gene matches. The CDR3 nucleotides read TGTGCCAGTAGACCCCCGGGACTAGCGGTCACTGGGGAGCTGTTTTTT. Encoded protein: CASRPPGLAVTGELFF.

V gene TRBV9 combines with J gene TRBJ1-2; D is unresolved. The CDR3 spans 14 residues. The V gene's germline CDR1 is SGDLS and CDR2 YYNGEE. Trimming took 4 bases from V and 4 from J, leaving 14 bases between them. CDR3 in amino acids: CASSHIEGTYGYTF. CDR3 sequence (DNA): TGTGCCAGCAGCCACATCGAGGGTACCTATGGCTACACCTTC.

The chain couples TRBV11-2 to TRBJ2-7; tentatively, D is TRBD2 (5 bases). Germline-derived CDR1 and CDR2 are SGHAT and FQNNGV. There are 15 residues in the CDR3. V lost 1 base and J 0 bases, leaving 10 bases between the germline ends. CDR3 in DNA: TGTGCCAGCAGCTTAGCCGGGGTAGGCTCCTACGAGCAGTACTTC. It translates to CASSLAGVGSYEQYF.

This clone was seen repeatedly, ten times or more. The chain couples TRBV6-5 to TRBJ1-1; a possible D gene is TRBD1 (5 bases). V lost 2 bases to trimming and J lost 0 bases, with 16 bases between them. CDR1 and CDR2 (germline): MNHEY, SVGAGI. The CDR3 covers 17 residues. CDR3 sequence reads: CASSYLGTGGMNTEAFF. The CDR3 nucleotides read TGTGCCAGCAGTTACCTAGGGACGGGGGGAATGAACACTGAAGCTTTCTTT.

To note about this clone: At one boundary the junction diverges from the germline segment, which might be a read error. This same CDR3 is encoded by further DNA sequences in the sample. V and J are TRBV5-6 and TRBJ2-2, with D perhaps TRBD1 (6 bases). The CDR3 extends over 14 amino acids. The germline CDR1 and CDR2 sequences are SGHDT and YYEEEE. The chain's CDR3 is CASSSAGVTGELFF. The CDR3 bases are TGTGCCAGCAGTTCTGCAGGGGTGACCGGGGAGCTATTTTTT.

This clone was counted ten times or more. The chain uses TRBV27 and TRBJ1-2; D might be TRBD1 (6 bases). The germline V gene encodes CDR1 MNHEY and CDR2 SMNVEV (reference sequence). V lost 6 bases and J lost 0, with 20 bases in between. The CDR3 has 17 amino acids. CDR3 in DNA: TGTGCCAGCAGCCCGGGGGCAGCCCCAGCTCCTAACTATGGCTACACCTTC. Its translation: CASSPGAAPAPNYGYTF.

This clone has at least ten counts. The chain carries TRBV20-1 and TRBJ1-2; 8 bases align to TRBD1. From germline, CDR1 is DFQATT and CDR2 SNEGSKA (reference sequence). The CDR3 consists of 15 residues. V gave up 1 base and J gave up 0 bases; unmatched junction bases: 4. This CDR3 reads CSARVGQDSNYGYTF. The DNA for the CDR3 is TGCAGTGCTAGAGTGGGACAGGACTCTAACTATGGCTACACCTTC.

This clone came up many times. The chain links TRBV7-8 to TRBJ2-3, with D unclear. This CDR3 is built from 14 residues. Trimming stripped 0 bases from V and 1 base from J, with 5 bases between. The V gene's germline CDR1 is SGHVS and CDR2 FQNEAQ. Here the CDR3 reads CASSLARGTDTQYF. The DNA of the CDR3 is TGTGCCAGCAGCTTAGCGAGAGGCACAGATACGCAGTATTTT.

Comments on this clone: Its ends do not fully match the called genes, so a read error is possible. The rearrangement joins TRBV11-2 to TRBJ2-1; 8 bases are shared with TRBD2. The CDR3 consists of 16 residues. CDR1 and CDR2 from the germline V gene are SGHAT and FQNNGV. The CDR3, as DNA: TGTGCCAGCAGCCCTTGGATCGGGAGGGGCTACAATGAGCAATTCTTC. Translation gives CASSPWIGRGYNEQFF.